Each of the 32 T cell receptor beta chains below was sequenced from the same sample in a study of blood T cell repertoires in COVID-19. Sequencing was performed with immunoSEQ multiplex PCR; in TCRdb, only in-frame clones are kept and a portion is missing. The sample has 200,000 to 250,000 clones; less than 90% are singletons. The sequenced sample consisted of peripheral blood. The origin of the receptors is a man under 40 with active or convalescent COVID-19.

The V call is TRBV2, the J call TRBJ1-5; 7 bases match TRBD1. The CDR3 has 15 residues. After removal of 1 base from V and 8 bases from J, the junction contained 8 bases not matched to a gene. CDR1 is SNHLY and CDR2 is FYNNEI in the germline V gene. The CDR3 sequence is CASSEEGGRLKPQHF. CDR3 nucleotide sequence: TGTGCCAGCAGTGAAGAAGGGGGCCGGTTGAAGCCCCAGCATTTT.

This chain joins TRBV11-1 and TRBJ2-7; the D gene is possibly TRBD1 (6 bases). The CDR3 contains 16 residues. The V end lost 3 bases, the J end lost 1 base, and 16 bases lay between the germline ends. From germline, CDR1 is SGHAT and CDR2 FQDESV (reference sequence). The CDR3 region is CASSFAPRQVSYEQYF. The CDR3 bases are TGTGCCAGCAGCTTCGCCCCGAGACAGGTGTCCTACGAGCAGTACTTC. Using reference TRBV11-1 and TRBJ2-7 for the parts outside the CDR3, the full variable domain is EAEVAQSPRYKITEKSQAVAFWCDPISGHATLYWYRQILGQGPELLVQFQDESVVDDSQLPKDRFSAERLKGVDSTLKIQPAELGDSAMYLCASSFAPRQVSYEQYFGPGTRLTVT.

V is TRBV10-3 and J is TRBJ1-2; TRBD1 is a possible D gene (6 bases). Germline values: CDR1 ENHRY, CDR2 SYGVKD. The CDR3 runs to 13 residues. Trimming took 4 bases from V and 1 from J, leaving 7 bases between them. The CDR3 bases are TGTGCCATCAGTGGGACAGATAACTATGGCTACACCTTC. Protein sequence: CAISGTDNYGYTF.

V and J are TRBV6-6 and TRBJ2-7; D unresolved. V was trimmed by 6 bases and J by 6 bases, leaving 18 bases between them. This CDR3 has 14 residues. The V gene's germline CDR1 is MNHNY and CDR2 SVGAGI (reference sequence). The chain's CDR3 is CASRHDMGHSEQYF. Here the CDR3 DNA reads TGTGCCAGCAGACACGACATGGGTCACAGCGAGCAGTACTTC.

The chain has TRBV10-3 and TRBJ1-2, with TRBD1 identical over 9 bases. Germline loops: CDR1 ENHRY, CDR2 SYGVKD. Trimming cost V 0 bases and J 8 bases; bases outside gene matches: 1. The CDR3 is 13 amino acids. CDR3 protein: CAISESTGGGYTF. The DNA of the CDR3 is TGTGCCATCAGTGAGTCCACAGGGGGCGGCTACACCTTC.

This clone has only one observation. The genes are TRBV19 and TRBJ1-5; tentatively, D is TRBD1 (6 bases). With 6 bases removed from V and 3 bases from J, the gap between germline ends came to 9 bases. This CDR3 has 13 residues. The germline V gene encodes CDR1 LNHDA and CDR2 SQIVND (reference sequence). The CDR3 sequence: CASSDRTNQPQHF. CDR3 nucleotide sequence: TGTGCCAGTAGCGACAGGACCAATCAGCCCCAGCATTTT.

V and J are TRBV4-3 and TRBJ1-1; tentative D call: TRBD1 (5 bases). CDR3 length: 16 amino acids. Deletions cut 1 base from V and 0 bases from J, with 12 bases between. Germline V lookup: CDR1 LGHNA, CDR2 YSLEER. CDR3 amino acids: CASSQVQTDMNTEAFF. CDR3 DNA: TGCGCCAGCAGCCAAGTCCAGACAGACATGAACACTGAAGCTTTCTTT.

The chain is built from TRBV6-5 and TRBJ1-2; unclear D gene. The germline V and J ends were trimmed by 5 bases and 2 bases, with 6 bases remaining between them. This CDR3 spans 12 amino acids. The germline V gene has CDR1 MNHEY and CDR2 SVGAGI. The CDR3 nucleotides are TGTGCCAGCAGTACACCAAACTATGGCTACACCTTC. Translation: CASSTPNYGYTF.

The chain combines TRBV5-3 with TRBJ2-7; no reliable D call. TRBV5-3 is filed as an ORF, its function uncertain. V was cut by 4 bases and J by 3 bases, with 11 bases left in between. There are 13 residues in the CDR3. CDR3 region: CARSPRPFYEQYF. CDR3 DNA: TGTGCCAGAAGCCCCCGTCCCTTCTACGAGCAGTACTTC.

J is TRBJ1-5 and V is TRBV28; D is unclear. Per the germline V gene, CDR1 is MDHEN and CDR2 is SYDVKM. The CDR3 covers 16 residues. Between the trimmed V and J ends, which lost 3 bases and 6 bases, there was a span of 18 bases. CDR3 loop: CASSLEGRGLAQPQHF. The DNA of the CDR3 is TGTGCCAGCAGTTTGGAGGGCAGAGGGCTTGCTCAGCCCCAGCATTTT.

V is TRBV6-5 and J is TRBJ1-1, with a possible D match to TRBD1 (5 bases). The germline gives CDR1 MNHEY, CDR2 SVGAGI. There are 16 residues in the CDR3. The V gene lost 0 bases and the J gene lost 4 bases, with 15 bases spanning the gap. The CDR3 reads CASSYSMATGGTEAFF. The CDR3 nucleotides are TGTGCCAGCAGTTACTCGATGGCTACGGGGGGCACTGAAGCTTTCTTT.

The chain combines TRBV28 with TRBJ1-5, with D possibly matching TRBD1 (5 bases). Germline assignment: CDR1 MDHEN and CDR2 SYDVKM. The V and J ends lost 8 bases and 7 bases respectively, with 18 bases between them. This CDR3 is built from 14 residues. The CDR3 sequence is CASRADGGGQPQHF. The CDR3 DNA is TGTGCCAGCCGCGCTGACGGGGGGGGGCAGCCCCAGCATTTT.

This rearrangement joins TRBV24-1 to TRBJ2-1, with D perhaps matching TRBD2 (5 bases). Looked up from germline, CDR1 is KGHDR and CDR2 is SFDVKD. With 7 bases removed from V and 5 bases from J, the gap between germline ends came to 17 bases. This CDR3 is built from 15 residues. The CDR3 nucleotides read TGTGCCACCAGCCCCCCCAGTCGAGGGAACAATGAGCAGTTCTTC. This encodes CATSPPSRGNNEQFF.

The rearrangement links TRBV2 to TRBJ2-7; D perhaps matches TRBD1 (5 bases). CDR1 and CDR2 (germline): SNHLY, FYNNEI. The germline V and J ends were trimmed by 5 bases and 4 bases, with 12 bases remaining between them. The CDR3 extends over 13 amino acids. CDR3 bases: TGTGCCAGCAGTCGACAGCCCTATTACGAGCAGTACTTC. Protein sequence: CASSRQPYYEQYF.

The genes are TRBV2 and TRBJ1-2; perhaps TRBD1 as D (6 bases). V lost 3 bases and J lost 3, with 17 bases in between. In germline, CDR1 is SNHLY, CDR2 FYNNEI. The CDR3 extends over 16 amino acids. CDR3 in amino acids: CASSEVVGGSDYGYTF. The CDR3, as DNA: TGTGCCAGCAGTGAGGTTGTAGGGGGTTCGGACTATGGCTACACCTTC.

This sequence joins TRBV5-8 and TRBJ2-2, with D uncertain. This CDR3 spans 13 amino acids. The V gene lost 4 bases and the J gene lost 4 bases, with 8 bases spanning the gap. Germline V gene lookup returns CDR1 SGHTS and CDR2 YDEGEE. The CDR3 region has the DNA TGTGCCAGCAGCAAGGAGAGCACCGGGGAGCTGTTTTTT. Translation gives CASSKESTGELFF.

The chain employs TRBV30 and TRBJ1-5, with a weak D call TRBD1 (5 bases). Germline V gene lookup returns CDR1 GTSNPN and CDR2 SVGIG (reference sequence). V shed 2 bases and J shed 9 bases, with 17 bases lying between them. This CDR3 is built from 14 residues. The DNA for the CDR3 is TGTGCCTGGAGTCCGAATTCAGGGTTAGGGCCCCAGCATTTT. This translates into CAWSPNSGLGPQHF.

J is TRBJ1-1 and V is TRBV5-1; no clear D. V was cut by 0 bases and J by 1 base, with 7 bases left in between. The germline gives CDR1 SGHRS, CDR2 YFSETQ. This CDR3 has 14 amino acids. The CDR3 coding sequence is TGCGCCAGCAGCTTGGAAGCAGGGAACACTGAAGCTTTCTTT. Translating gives CASSLEAGNTEAFF.

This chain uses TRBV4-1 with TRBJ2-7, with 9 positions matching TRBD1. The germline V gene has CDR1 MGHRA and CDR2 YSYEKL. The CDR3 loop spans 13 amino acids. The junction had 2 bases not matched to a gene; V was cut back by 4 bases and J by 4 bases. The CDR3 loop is CASSPDRGYEQYF. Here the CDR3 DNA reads TGCGCCAGCAGCCCCGACAGGGGGTACGAGCAGTACTTC.

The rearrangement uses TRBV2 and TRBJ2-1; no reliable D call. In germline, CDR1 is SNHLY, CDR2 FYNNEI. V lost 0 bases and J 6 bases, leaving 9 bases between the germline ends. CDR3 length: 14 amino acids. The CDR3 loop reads CASSEARVSNEQFF. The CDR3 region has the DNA TGTGCCAGCAGTGAAGCTCGGGTCTCCAATGAGCAGTTCTTC.

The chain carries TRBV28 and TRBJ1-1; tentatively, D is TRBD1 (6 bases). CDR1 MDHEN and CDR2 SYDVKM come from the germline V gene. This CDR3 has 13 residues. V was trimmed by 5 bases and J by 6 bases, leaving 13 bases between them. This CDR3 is CASSLTHRAEAFF. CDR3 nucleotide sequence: TGTGCCAGCAGTCTAACTCACAGGGCTGAAGCTTTCTTT.

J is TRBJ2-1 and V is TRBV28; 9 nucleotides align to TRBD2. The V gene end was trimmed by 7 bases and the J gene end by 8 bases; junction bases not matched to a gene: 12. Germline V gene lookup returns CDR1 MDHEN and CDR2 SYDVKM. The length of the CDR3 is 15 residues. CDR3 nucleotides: TGTGCCAGCACCCCCCCTAGCGGGGCCGAGGATGAGCAGTTCTTC. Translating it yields CASTPPSGAEDEQFF.

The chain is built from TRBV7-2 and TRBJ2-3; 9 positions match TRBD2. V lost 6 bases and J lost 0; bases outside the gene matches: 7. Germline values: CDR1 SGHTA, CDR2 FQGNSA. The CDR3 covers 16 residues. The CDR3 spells CASRPTSGPSTDTQYF. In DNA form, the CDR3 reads TGTGCCAGCAGACCAACTAGCGGGCCCAGCACAGATACGCAGTATTTT.

The CDR3 spells CATGGSHTDTQYF. The CDR3, as DNA: TGTGCCACCGGCGGGTCGCACACAGATACGCAGTATTTT. The V and J genes are TRBV24-1 and TRBJ2-3; a possible D gene is TRBD2 (5 bases). V gave up 9 bases and J gave up 2 bases, with 11 bases separating them. The CDR3 loop spans 13 amino acids. Germline loops: CDR1 KGHDR, CDR2 SFDVKD.

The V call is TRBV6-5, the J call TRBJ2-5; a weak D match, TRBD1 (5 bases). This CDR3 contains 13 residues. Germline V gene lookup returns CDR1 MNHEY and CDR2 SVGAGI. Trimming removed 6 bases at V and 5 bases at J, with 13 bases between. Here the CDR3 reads CASSKQDRETQYF. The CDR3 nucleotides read TGTGCCAGCAGCAAACAGGATCGGGAGACCCAGTACTTC.

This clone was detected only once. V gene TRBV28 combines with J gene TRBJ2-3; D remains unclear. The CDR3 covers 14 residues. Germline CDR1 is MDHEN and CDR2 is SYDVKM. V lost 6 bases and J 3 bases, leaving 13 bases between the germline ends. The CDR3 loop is CASSPPRRTDTQYF. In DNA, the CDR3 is TGTGCCAGCAGCCCCCCCCGGCGGACAGATACGCAGTATTTT.

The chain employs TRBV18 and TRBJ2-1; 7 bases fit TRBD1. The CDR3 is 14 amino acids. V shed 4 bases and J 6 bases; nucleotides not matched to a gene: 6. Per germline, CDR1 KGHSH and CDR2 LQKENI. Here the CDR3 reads CASSRTGYFNEQFF. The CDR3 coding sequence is TGTGCCAGCTCACGGACAGGATATTTCAATGAGCAGTTCTTC.

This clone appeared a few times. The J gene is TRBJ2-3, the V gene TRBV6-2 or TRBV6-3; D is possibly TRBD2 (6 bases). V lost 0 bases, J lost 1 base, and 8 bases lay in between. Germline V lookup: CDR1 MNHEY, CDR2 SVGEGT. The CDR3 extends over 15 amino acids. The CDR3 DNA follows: TGTGCCAGCAGTTACTCGTGGGAGGGCACAGATACGCAGTATTTT. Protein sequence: CASSYSWEGTDTQYF.

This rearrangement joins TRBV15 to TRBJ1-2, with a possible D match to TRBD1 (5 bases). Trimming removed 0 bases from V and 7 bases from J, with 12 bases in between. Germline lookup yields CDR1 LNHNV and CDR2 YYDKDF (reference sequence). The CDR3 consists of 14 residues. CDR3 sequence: CATSRDKGLGGYTF. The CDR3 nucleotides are TGTGCCACCAGCAGAGATAAGGGGTTGGGTGGCTACACCTTC.

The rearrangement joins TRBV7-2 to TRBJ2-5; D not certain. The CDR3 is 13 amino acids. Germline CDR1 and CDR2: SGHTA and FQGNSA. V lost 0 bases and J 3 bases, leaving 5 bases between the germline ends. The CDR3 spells CASSLAREETQYF. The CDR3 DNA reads TGTGCCAGCAGCTTAGCTCGAGAAGAGACCCAGTACTTC.

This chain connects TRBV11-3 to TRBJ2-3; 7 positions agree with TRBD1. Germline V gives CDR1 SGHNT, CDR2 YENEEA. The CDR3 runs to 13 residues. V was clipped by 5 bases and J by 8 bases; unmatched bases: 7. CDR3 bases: TGTGCCAGCAGCCCAGACGGACAGGTTACGCAGTATTTT. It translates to CASSPDGQVTQYF.

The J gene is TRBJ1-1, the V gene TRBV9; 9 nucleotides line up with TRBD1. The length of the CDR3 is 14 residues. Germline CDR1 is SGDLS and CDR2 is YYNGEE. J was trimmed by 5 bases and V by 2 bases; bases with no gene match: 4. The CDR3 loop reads CASSVRTGDTEAFF. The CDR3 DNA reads TGTGCCAGCAGCGTTAGGACAGGGGATACTGAAGCTTTCTTT.